The clone carrying this T cell receptor beta chain was detected only once. Its antigen is unidentified. The donors were members of the validation cohort, which comprised about 120 subjects and was separate from the first cohort of 600 to 800 subjects. The sample comes from a study of cytomegalovirus exposure and HLA in healthy donors. Whole-study results and caveats: As was reported, the classifier diagnosed cytomegalovirus status with high specificity and sensitivity.

V shed 0 bases and J shed 8 bases, with 17 bases lying between them. Germline V CDR1 and CDR2: SGHRS, YFSETQ. The length of the CDR3 is 16 residues. Method: immunoSEQ multiplex PCR; TCRdb's copy keeps in-frame clones and lacks some. The sample lists 150,000 or so clones, roughly 87% occurring once. The sequence derives from a young woman in good health and CMV-seronegative. The chain combines TRBV5-1 with TRBJ1-4; D is possibly TRBD1 (5 bases). Input material: PBMCs. The CDR3 loop is CASSLGRPGPREKLFF. CDR3 nucleotides: TGCGCCAGCAGCTTGGGAAGGCCAGGGCCCAGGGAAAAACTGTTTTTT.